This T cell receptor beta chain is from a study of control samples from healthy donors and cancer patients. TCRdb keeps only in-frame clones here, not all; method: immunoSEQ multiplex PCR. There are more than 50,000 clones in the sample; approximately 90% occur only once, and 0.95% to 1.5% lies in the top ten. The CDR3 runs to 15 residues. Germline values: CDR1 GTSNPN, CDR2 SVGIG (reference sequence). V lost 3 bases to trimming and J lost 2 bases, with 14 bases between them. The chain couples TRBV30 to TRBJ2-1; D is perhaps TRBD2 (6 bases). The sequence derives from a woman in her fifties or sixties with colorectal cancer. Source material: PBMCs. In nucleotides, the CDR3 is TGTGCCTGGAGGATAAGCGGAGGGCCCTACAATGAGCAGTTCTTC. Translating it yields CAWRISGGPYNEQFF.